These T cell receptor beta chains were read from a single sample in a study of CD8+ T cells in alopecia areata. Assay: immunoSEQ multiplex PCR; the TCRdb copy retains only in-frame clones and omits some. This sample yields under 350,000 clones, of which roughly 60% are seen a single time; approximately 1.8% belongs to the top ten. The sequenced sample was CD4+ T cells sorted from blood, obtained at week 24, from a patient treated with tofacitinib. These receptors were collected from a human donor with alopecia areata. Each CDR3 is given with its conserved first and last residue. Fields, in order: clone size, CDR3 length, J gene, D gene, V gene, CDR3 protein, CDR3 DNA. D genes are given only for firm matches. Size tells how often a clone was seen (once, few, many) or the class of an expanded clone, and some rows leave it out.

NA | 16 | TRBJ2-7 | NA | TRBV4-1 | CASSQGAGTYPYEQYF | TGCGCCAGCAGCCAAGGCGCCGGGACATACCCCTACGAGCAGTACTTC
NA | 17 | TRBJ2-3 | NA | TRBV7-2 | CASTPPLQGRVTDTQYF | TGTGCCAGCACCCCGCCTCTACAGGGACGGGTCACAGATACGCAGTATTTT
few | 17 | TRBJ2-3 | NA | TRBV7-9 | CASSPTALGGSTDTQYF | TGTGCCAGCAGCCCCACCGCATTAGGAGGAAGCACAGATACGCAGTATTTT
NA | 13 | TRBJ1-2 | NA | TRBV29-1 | CSVGGYQTDGYTF | TGCAGCGTTGGAGGTTACCAGACTGATGGCTACACCTTC
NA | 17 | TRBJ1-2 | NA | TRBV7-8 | CASSLARGPGRAWGYTF | TGTGCCAGCAGCTTAGCGAGGGGACCAGGTCGGGCTTGGGGCTACACCTTC
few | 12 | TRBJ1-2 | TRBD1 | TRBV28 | CASSLVLPGQSF | TGTGCCAGCAGCTTAGTCCTACCGGGACAGTCCTTC
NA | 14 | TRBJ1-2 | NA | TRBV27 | CASSPGHLNYGYTF | TGTGCCAGCAGTCCGGGACACCTCAACTATGGCTACACCTTC
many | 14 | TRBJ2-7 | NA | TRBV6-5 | CASTYTASSYEQYF | TGTGCCAGCACATACACAGCGAGCTCCTACGAGCAGTACTTC
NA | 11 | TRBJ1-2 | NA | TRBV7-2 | CASSNNYGYTF | TGTGCCAGCAGTAACAATTATGGCTACACCTTC
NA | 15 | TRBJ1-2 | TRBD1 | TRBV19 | CASSMGTAANYGYTF | TGTGCCAGTAGTATGGGGACAGCCGCAAACTATGGCTACACCTTC
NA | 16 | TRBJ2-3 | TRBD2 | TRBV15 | CATSRQRGGLADTQYF | TGTGCCACCAGCAGACAGCGGGGGGGCCTGGCAGATACGCAGTATTTT
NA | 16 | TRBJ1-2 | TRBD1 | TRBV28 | CASSLRRTGPSRGYTF | TGTGCCAGCAGTTTGCGACGGACAGGACCCAGTAGGGGCTACACCTTC
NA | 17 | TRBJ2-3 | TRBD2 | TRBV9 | CASSVAGAGGRTDTQYF | TGTGCCAGCAGCGTAGCTGGGGCGGGGGGACGCACAGATACGCAGTATTTT
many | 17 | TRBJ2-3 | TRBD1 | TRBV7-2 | CASSLAGQGARTDTQYF | TGTGCCAGCAGCTTAGCGGGACAGGGGGCGCGAACAGATACGCAGTATTTT
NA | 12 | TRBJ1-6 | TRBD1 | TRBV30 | CAWTGGNSPLHF | TGTGCCTGGACAGGGGGTAATTCACCCCTCCACTTT
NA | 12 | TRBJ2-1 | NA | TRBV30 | CAWSVRGNEQFF | TGTGCCTGGAGTGTACGGGGTAATGAGCAGTTCTTC
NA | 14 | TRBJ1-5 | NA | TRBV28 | CASSRSGRYQPQHF | TGTGCCAGCAGTCGATCGGGACGGTACCAGCCCCAGCATTTT
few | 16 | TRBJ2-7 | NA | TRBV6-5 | CASSYGDSAVLYEQYF | TGTGCCAGCAGTTACGGGGACTCAGCCGTTCTCTACGAGCAGTACTTC
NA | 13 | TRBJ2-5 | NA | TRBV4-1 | CASSKEPKETQYF | TGCGCCAGCAGCAAAGAACCGAAAGAGACCCAGTACTTC
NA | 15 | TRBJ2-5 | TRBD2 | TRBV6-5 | CASSPAGLAGETQYF | TGTGCCAGCAGTCCCGCAGGACTAGCGGGGGAGACCCAGTACTTC
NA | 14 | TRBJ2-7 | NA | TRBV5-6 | CASSLPTGPYEQYF | TGTGCCAGCAGCCTACCCACAGGTCCCTACGAGCAGTACTTC
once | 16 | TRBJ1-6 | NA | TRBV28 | CASTQRAAIYNSPLHF | TGTGCCAGCACTCAGAGGGCAGCCATCTATAATTCACCCCTCCACTTT
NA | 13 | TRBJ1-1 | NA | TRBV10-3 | CAISDGVNTEAFF | TGTGCCATCAGTGACGGGGTGAACACTGAAGCTTTCTTT
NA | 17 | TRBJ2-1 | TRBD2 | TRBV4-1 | CASSQASGTSGGNEQFF | TGCGCCAGCAGCCAAGCTTCCGGGACTAGCGGGGGGAATGAGCAGTTCTTC
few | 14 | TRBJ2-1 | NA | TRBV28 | CASMEGGTVDEQFF | TGTGCCAGCATGGAGGGTGGGACAGTGGATGAGCAGTTCTTC
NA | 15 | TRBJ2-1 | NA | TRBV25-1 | CASSKAHTGYNEQFF | TGTGCCAGCAGCAAGGCTCATACTGGTTACAATGAGCAGTTCTTC
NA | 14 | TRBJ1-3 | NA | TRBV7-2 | CASSSQGGGNTIYF | TGTGCCAGCAGCTCACAGGGTGGTGGAAACACCATATATTTT
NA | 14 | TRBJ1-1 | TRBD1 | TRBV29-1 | CSVLTGQGRTEAFF | TGCAGCGTTCTGACGGGACAGGGACGAACTGAAGCTTTCTTT
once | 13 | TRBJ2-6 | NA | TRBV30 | CAWTRSGANVLTF | TGTGCCTGGACACGCTCTGGGGCCAACGTCCTGACTTTC
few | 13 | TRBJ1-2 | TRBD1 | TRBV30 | CAWTRQGANGYTF | TGTGCCTGGACAAGACAGGGCGCCAATGGCTACACCTTC
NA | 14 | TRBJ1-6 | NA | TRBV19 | CASSIHREGSLLHF | TGTGCCAGTAGTATCCACAGGGAGGGTAGTCTCCTCCACTTT
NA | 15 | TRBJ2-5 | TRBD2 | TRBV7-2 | CASSLAGEGPETQYF | TGTGCCAGCAGCTTAGCCGGGGAGGGCCCAGAGACCCAGTACTTC
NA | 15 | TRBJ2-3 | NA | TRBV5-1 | CASSLGGDNTDTQYF | TGCGCCAGCAGCTTGGGAGGCGACAACACAGATACGCAGTATTTT
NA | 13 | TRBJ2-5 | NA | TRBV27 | CASSLIGEETQYF | TGTGCCAGCAGTTTGATAGGGGAGGAGACCCAGTACTTC
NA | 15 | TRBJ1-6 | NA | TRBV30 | CAWGRGGTYNSPLHF | TGTGCCTGGGGGAGGGGGGGCACGTATAATTCACCCCTCCACTTT
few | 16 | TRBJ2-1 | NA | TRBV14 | CASNDGSDRSYNEQFF | TGTGCCAGCAACGATGGGTCCGATCGCTCCTACAATGAGCAGTTCTTC